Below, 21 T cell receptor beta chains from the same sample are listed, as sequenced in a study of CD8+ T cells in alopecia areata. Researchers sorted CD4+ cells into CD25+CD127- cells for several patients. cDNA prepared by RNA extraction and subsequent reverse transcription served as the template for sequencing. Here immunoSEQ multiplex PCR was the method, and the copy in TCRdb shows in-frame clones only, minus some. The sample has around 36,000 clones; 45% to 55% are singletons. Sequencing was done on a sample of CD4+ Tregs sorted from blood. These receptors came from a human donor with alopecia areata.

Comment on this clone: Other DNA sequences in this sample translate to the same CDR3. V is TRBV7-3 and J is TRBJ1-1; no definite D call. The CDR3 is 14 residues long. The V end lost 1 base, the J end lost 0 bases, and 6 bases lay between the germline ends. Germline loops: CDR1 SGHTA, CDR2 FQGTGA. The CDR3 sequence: CASSLSGVNTEAFF. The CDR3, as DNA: TGTGCCAGCAGCTTAAGTGGGGTGAACACTGAAGCTTTCTTT.

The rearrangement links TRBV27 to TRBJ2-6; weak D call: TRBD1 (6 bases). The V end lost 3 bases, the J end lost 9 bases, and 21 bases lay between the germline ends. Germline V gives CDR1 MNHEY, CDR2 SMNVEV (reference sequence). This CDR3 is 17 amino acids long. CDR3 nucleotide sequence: TGTGCCAGCAGTTTTCTCGGACAGCCAGGCTTAGGCAACGTCCTGACTTTC. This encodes CASSFLGQPGLGNVLTF.

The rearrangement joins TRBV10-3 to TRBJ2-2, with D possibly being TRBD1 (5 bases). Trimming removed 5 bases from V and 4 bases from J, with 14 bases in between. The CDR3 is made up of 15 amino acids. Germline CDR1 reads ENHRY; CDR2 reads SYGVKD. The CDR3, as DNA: TGTGCCATCAGTCCAGGGCCCCTGAGCACCGGGGAGCTGTTTTTT. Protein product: CAISPGPLSTGELFF.

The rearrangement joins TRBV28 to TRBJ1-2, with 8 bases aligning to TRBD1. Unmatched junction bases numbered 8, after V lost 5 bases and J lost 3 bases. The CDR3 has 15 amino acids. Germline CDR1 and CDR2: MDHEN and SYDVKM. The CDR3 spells CASSHDRGFYYGYTF. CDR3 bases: TGTGCCAGCAGTCACGACAGGGGCTTCTACTATGGCTACACCTTC.

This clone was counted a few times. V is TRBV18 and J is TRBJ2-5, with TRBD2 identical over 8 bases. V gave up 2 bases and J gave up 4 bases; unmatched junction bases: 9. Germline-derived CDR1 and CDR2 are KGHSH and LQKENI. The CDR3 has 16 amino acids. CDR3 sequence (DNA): TGTGCCAGCTCACCAGCCGGGGGGGGCTTTGGAGAGACCCAGTACTTC. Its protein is CASSPAGGGFGETQYF.

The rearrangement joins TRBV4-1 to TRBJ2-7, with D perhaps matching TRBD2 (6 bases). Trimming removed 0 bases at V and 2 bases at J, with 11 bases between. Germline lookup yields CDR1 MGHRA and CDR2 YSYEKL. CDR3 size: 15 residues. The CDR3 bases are TGCGCCAGCAGCCAAGATTGGGACTTCCCCTACGAGCAGTACTTC. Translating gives CASSQDWDFPYEQYF.

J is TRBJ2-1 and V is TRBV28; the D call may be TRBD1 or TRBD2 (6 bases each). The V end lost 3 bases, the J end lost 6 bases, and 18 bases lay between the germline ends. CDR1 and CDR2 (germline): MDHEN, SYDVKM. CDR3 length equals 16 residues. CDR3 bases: TGTGCCAGCAGTTTCCTACAGGGACTGGGGTTCAATGAGCAGTTCTTC. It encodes CASSFLQGLGFNEQFF.

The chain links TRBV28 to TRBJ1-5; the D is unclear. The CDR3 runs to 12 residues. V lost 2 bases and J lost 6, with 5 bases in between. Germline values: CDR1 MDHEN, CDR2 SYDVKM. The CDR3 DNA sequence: TGTGCCAGCAGTTTAATCGGTCAGCCCCAGCATTTT. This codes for CASSLIGQPQHF.

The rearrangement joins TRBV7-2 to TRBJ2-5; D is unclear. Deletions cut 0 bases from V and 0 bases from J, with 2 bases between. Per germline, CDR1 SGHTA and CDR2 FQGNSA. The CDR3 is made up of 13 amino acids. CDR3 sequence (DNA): TGTGCCAGCAGCTTAGCGCACCAAGAGACCCAGTACTTC. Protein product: CASSLAHQETQYF.

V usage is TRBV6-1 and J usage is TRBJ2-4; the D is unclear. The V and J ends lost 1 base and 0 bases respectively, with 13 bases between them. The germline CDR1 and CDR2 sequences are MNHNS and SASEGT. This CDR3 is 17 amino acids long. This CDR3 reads CASSEDGRIVAKNIQYF. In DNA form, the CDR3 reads TGTGCCAGCAGTGAAGATGGGCGGATCGTAGCCAAAAACATTCAGTACTTC.

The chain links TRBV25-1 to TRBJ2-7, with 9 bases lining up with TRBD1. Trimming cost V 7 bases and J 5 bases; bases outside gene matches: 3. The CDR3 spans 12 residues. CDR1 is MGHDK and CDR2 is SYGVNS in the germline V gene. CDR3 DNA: TGTGCCAGCACGGGACAGGGAAACGAGCAGTACTTC. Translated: CASTGQGNEQYF.

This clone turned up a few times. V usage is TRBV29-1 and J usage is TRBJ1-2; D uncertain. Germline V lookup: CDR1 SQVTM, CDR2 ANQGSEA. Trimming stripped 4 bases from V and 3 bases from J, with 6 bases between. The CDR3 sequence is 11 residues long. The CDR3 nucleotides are TGCAGCGTTGCTGTGTACTATGGCTACACCTTC. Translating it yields CSVAVYYGYTF.

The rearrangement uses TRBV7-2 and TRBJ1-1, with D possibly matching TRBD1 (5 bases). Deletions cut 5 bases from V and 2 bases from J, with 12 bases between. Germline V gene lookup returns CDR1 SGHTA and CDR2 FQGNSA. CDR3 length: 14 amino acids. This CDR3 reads CASSLQAFNTEAFF. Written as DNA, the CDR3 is TGTGCCAGCAGCCTACAGGCGTTCAACACTGAAGCTTTCTTT.

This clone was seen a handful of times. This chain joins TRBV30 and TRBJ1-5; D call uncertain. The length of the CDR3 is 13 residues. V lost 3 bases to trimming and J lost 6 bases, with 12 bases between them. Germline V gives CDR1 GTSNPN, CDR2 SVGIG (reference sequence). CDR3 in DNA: TGTGCCTGGAGGGGAAAGAACGGTCAGCCCCAGCATTTT. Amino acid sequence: CAWRGKNGQPQHF.

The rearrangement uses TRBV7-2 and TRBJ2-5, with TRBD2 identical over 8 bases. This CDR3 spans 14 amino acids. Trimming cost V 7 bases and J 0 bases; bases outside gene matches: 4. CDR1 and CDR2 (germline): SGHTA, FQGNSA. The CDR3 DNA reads TGTGCCAGCACCCATAGCGGGAACCAAGAGACCCAGTACTTC. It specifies CASTHSGNQETQYF.

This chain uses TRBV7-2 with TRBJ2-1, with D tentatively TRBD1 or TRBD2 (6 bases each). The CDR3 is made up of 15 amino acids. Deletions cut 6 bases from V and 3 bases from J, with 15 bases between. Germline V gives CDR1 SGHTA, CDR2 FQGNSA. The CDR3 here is CASSQGGGSYNEQFF. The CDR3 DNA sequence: TGTGCCAGCAGTCAAGGGGGAGGTAGCTACAATGAGCAGTTCTTC.

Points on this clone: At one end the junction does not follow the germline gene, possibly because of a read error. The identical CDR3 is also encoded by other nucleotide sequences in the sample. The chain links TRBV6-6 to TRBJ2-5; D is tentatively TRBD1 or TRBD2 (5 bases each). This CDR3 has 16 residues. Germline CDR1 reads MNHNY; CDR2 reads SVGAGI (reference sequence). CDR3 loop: CASSYRAGSLQETQYF. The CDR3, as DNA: TGCGCCAGCAGTTATCGGGCAGGGAGTCTTCAAGAGACCCAGTACTTC.

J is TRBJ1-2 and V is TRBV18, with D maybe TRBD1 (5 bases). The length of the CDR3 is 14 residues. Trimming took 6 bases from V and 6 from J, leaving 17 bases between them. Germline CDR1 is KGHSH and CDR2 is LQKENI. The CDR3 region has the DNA TGTGCCAGCTCCCCCACGGGGGTGGGGAATGGCTACACCTTC. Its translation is CASSPTGVGNGYTF.

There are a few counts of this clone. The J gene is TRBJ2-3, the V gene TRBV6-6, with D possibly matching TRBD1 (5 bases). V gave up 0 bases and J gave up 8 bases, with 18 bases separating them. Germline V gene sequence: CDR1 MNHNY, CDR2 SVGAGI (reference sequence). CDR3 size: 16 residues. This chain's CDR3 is CASSYSKGISGGTQYF. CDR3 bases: TGTGCCAGCAGTTACTCGAAGGGGATCTCGGGTGGTACGCAGTATTTT.

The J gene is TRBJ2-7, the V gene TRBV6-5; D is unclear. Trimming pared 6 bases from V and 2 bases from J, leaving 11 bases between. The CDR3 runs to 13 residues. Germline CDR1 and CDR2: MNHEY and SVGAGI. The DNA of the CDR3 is TGTGCCAGCAGGCGAGACACCACCTACGAGCAGTACTTC. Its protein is CASRRDTTYEQYF.

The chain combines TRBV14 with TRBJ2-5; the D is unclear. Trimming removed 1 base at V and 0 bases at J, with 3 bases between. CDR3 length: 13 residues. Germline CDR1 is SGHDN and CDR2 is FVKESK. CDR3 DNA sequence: TGTGCCAGCAGCCAAGGGAACCAAGAGACCCAGTACTTC. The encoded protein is CASSQGNQETQYF.